This T cell receptor beta chain is drawn from a study of blood T cell dynamics during melanoma immunotherapy. Study-wide background: Metastatic melanoma patients received first-line pembrolizumab or nivolumab plus ipilimumab. Study-wide results and limits: Unlike progressors, later disease-control patients had W3 repertoires gaining clonality or diversity.

With 5 bases clipped from V and 4 bases from J, the junction kept 9 bases outside the gene matches. The CDR3 runs to 15 residues. Germline CDR1 and CDR2: MNHEY and SVGAGI. Concerning this clone itself: Its antigen is still unknown.

Clones were sequenced by immunoSEQ multiplex PCR, and TCRdb holds only the in-frame ones, with some missing. The repertoire has 7,500 to 8,500 clones, 88% of them found once; the top ten carry about 2.3%. Time point here: week 3, after first cycle of checkpoint inhibitor. The rearrangement uses TRBV6-5 and TRBJ2-7; 9 bases align to TRBD1. The clonotype originates from a human donor with melanoma. This sample comprised blood, obtained from a patient treated with checkpoint blockade. The CDR3: CASSRWTGDRYEQYF. Written as DNA, the CDR3 is TGTGCCAGCAGTCGTTGGACAGGGGACCGATACGAGCAGTACTTC.